A selection of T cell receptor beta chains follows, all from one sample in a study of shared clonotypes between healthy human individuals. Libraries were prepared by immunoSEQ multiplex PCR; TCRdb keeps only in-frame clonotypes and omits some of them. This repertoire shows roughly 2.1 million clones, 90% to 95% found once; its top ten account for 1.5% to 2%. Input material: naive CD8+ T cells from PBMCs. These receptors were obtained from a young man in good health. Some clones in this sample may be carry-over from other donors' samples. The CDR3 runs from the conserved cysteine through the conserved F or W. D genes are given only for firm matches. Clone size is stated in some rows and not others, as once, few, many or a class when expanded.

DNA	CDR3	V	J	size	D
TGTGCCAGCAGCCTCGGACAGGGTAGCAATCAGCCCCAGCATTTT	CASSLGQGSNQPQHF	TRBV27	TRBJ1-5	.	TRBD1
TGTGCCAGCAGCGGAGCATGGACGACTGAAGCTTTCTTT	CASSGAWTTEAFF	TRBV14	TRBJ1-1	.	.
TGCAGCGCGTCGATAAGCTCCTACGAGCAGTACTTC	CSASISSYEQYF	TRBV29-1	TRBJ2-7	.	.
TGTGCCAGCAAGGGTCGGTCGGAGACCCAGTACTTC	CASKGRSETQYF	TRBV7-9	TRBJ2-5	.	.
TGTGCCAGCAGCCCTTCCTACGAGCAGTACTTC	CASSPSYEQYF	TRBV7-2	TRBJ2-7	few	.
TGCGCCAGCAGTGTGGGGCAGGGGGCCGTTTTGGAGCAGTACTTC	CASSVGQGAVLEQYF	TRBV5-1	TRBJ2-7	once	TRBD1
TGTGCCAGCACGGGCCTCCCGGACAATGAGCAGTTCTTC	CASTGLPDNEQFF	TRBV6-5	TRBJ2-1	.	.
TGTGCCAGCACAACTAGCGGAACTTCCTACGAGCAGTACTTC	CASTTSGTSYEQYF	TRBV6-6	TRBJ2-7	.	TRBD2
TGTGCCAGCAGCTTAAAGGGGTTCAGGGGCAATGAGCAGTTCTTC	CASSLKGFRGNEQFF	TRBV7-3	TRBJ2-1	.	.
TGTGCCTCCCGGGACAGGGGTACAGATACGCAGTATTTT	CASRDRGTDTQYF	TRBV2	TRBJ2-3	.	TRBD1
TGCAGCGCGGGACAGGGCCCCAATCAGCCCCAGCATTTT	CSAGQGPNQPQHF	TRBV29-1	TRBJ1-5	.	TRBD1
TGTGCCAGCAGTCCCGGACTAGCGGGCCTCTCCTACGAGCAGTACTTC	CASSPGLAGLSYEQYF	TRBV7-2	TRBJ2-7	once	TRBD2
TGTGCCAGCAGGCGGACTAGCGGGATTGATGAGCAGTTCTTC	CASRRTSGIDEQFF	TRBV11-2	TRBJ2-1	.	TRBD2
TGTGCCAGCAGCGTAGTAGGGGAGCGGGAGCAGTACTTC	CASSVVGEREQYF	TRBV9	TRBJ2-7	.	.
TGTGCCACCGCCCCAGCGGGAGGGTCGGCCGAGCAGTACTTC	CATAPAGGSAEQYF	TRBV19	TRBJ2-7	.	TRBD2
TGTGCCAGCAGTGACGCGGGAACCTGGTCCTACGAGCAGTACTTC	CASSDAGTWSYEQYF	TRBV2	TRBJ2-7	.	.
TGTGCCAGCACTGGAGTCTCTGGGGCCAACGTCCTGACTTTC	CASTGVSGANVLTF	TRBV6-5	TRBJ2-6	.	.
TGCGCCAGCGCGATCTACACTGAAGCTTTCTTT	CASAIYTEAFF	TRBV10-2	TRBJ1-1	once	.
TGTGCCAGCAGCTCCCCGTCCGACTACAATGAGCAGTTCTTC	CASSSPSDYNEQFF	TRBV7-9	TRBJ2-1	.	.
TGTGCCAGCAGCGATCGGGACACCATATATTTT	CASSDRDTIYF	TRBV6-5	TRBJ1-3	.	.
TGTGCCAGTAGTGGAGACGGACTCTCTGGAAACACCATATATTTT	CASSGDGLSGNTIYF	TRBV19	TRBJ1-3	once	.
TGTGCCAGCAGCTTGGGGGGAGGGCGGAATGAGCAGTTCTTC	CASSLGGGRNEQFF	TRBV5-6	TRBJ2-1	.	TRBD2
TGTGCCAGTAGTATAGGGCAGGGGATCTTCTACGAGCAGTACTTC	CASSIGQGIFYEQYF	TRBV19	TRBJ2-7	once	.
TGTGCCAGCAGTGTATCTCGGGGACAGGGTCTTACAGATACGCAGTATTTT	CASSVSRGQGLTDTQYF	TRBV6-1	TRBJ2-3	.	TRBD1
TGTGCCAGCAGCCTTAGTTCGCAGTATTTT	CASSLSSQYF	TRBV7-3	TRBJ2-3	.	.
TGTGCCAGCAGCGCCCCTGGGACGCTCTCCTCTGGGGCCAACGTCCTGACTTTC	CASSAPGTLSSGANVLTF	TRBV9	TRBJ2-6	.	.
TGTGCCAGTAGTGGGGGACAGGGAACTAACTATGGCTACACCTTC	CASSGGQGTNYGYTF	TRBV19	TRBJ1-2	.	TRBD1
TGTGCCATCAGTGCCCCGGGAGAGGGTGATACGCAGTATTTT	CAISAPGEGDTQYF	TRBV10-3	TRBJ2-3	.	.
TGTGCCAGCAGTTTAATCCTAGCGGGGGCAGATACGCAGTATTTT	CASSLILAGADTQYF	TRBV28	TRBJ2-3	.	TRBD2
TGCGCCAGCAGCTGGGGGACAGGCCAAGATGAAAAACTGTTTTTT	CASSWGTGQDEKLFF	TRBV5-1	TRBJ1-4	.	TRBD1
TGCGCCAGCAGTGAGTCGTTTGTGCTAGCGGGTAGCCAAGAGACCCAGTACTTC	CASSESFVLAGSQETQYF	TRBV10-2	TRBJ2-5	.	TRBD2
TGCGCCAGCAGCCCATGGGCGCAGGGTCGGGCCGGGGAGCTGTTTTTT	CASSPWAQGRAGELFF	TRBV4-1	TRBJ2-2	once	.
TGCGCCAGCAGCCAAGGGTCTAGCCCACGAGTCGATGAGCAGTTCTTC	CASSQGSSPRVDEQFF	TRBV4-3	TRBJ2-1	.	.
TGTGCCAGCAGCCTCTTAGCGGGACCAAGCTACGAGCAGTACTTC	CASSLLAGPSYEQYF	TRBV4-2	TRBJ2-7	.	TRBD2
TGTGCCAGCAGCCTAGCGGGAGGGCGCGAGCAGTACTTC	CASSLAGGREQYF	TRBV11-2	TRBJ2-7	.	TRBD2
TGTGCCAGCAGCTTAATCCAGGGAGGATTCAATGAGCAGTTCTTC	CASSLIQGGFNEQFF	TRBV7-9	TRBJ2-1	.	.
TGCGCCAGCAGTCCGGGAGGGGTCGGGTTGATGGGCAATCAGCCCCAGCATTTT	CASSPGGVGLMGNQPQHF	TRBV4-1	TRBJ1-5	.	.
TGTGCCACTCGGGACAGCGCGAACACTGAAGCTTTCTTT	CATRDSANTEAFF	TRBV19	TRBJ1-1	few	TRBD1
TGTGCCAGCAGCTTGGTTGGGGAGATCTATGGCTACACCTTC	CASSLVGEIYGYTF	TRBV5-6	TRBJ1-2	.	.
TGTGCCAGCAGTCCCATCTACGAGCAGTACTTC	CASSPIYEQYF	TRBV28	TRBJ2-7	.	.
TGTGCCAGCAGCAACCGCAGGGGGCACGGAAGGGATGGCTACACCTTC	CASSNRRGHGRDGYTF	TRBV21-1	TRBJ1-2	.	.
TGTGCCAGCAGCCCAACGGGGAATGAAAAACTGTTTTTT	CASSPTGNEKLFF	TRBV7-9	TRBJ1-4	.	.
TGTGCCAGTAGTACCCGACCTATGAATGAGCAGTTCTTC	CASSTRPMNEQFF	TRBV19	TRBJ2-1	once	.
TGTGCCAGCAGTTGGGACAGGGGTTACGAGCAGTACTTC	CASSWDRGYEQYF	TRBV27	TRBJ2-7	.	TRBD1
TGCGCCAGCAGCTTGGAACTGGCAGGGGCTATAGATACGCAGTATTTT	CASSLELAGAIDTQYF	TRBV5-1	TRBJ2-3	.	.
TGTGCCAGCAGTCCGGACCTTGGAGGTATGAACACTGAAGCTTTCTTT	CASSPDLGGMNTEAFF	TRBV27	TRBJ1-1	.	.
TGTGCCAGCAGTGCCTCCGTCGGCCCTAGCGGAACAGATACGCAGTATTTT	CASSASVGPSGTDTQYF	TRBV6-4	TRBJ2-3	.	TRBD2